This T cell receptor (beta chain) was captured in a study of regulatory T cells in long-lasting Graves disease. The wider study: Less than 3 months of antithyroid drugs had been taken by newly diagnosed Graves' patients.

Regarding time point: newly diagnosed GD, antithyroid drugs for less than 3 months. The TCR library used RNA extracted from PBMCs. The authors diagnosed Graves' disease using American Thyroid Association guidelines. Libraries of TCR beta came from iRepertoire HTBI primers plus Arm-PCR of CDR3 regions. TCRdb fed the multiplex PCR reads into MiXCR, producing one record per CDR3 protein. This sample yields approximately 230,000 distinct CDR3 sequences, of which around 18% are seen a single time; approximately 20% belongs to the top ten. This clonotype was detected ten times or more. The CDR3 loop spans 14 amino acids. In germline, CDR1 is GTSNPN, CDR2 SVGIG (reference sequence). V was trimmed by 0 bases and J by 5 bases, leaving 13 bases between them.

The origin of this receptor is a female donor with Graves disease. The gene calls are TRBV30 and TRBJ1-2, with D possibly matching TRBD1 (5 bases). The input for sequencing was peripheral blood mononuclear cells (PBMCs), taken at new diagnosis, from a patient treated with antithyroid drugs. CDR3 bases: TGTGCCTGGAGTGTAAATAGGGGAGGGTATGGCTACACCTTC. It codes for CAWSVNRGGYGYTF.